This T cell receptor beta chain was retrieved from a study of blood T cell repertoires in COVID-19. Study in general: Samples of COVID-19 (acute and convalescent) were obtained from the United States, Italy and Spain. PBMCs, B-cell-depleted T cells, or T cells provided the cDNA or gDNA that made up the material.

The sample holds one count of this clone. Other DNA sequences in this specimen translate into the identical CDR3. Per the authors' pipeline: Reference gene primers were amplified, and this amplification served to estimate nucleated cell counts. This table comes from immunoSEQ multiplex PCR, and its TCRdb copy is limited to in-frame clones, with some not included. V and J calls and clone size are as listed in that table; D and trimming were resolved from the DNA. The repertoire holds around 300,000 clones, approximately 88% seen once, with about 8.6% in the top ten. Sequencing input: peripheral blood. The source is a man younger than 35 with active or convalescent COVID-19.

Here the CDR3 reads CASSYRVNTEAFF. The CDR3 DNA is TGTGCCAGCAGTTACAGGGTGAACACTGAAGCTTTCTTT. V usage is TRBV12-3 or TRBV12-4 and J usage is TRBJ1-1; maybe TRBD1 (6 bases). Trimming took off 4 bases at V and 0 bases at J, with 6 bases between the two ends. CDR3 length equals 13 residues.